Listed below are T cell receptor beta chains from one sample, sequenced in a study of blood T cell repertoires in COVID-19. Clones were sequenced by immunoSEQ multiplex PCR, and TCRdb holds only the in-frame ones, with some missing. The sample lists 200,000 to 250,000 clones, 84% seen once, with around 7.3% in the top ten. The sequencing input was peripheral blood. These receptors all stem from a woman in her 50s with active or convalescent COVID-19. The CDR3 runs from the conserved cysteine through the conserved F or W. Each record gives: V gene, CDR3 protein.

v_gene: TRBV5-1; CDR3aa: CASSSGPGGSNEQFF
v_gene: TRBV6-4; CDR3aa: CASSAVAGEQETQYF
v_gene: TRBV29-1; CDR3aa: CSVDGWSFLTDTQYF
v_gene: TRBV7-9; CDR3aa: CASSLGLTTGELFF
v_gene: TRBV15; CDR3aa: CATSRAPGEKLFF
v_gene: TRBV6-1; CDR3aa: CASSDKEYQPQHF
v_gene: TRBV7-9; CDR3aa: CASSLSGGWHQPQHF
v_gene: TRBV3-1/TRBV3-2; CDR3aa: CASSQEGQGSSGNTIYF
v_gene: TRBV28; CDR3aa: CASRRDRQEKLFF
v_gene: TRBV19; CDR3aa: CASGTGAQSGANVLTF
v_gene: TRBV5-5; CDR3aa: CASSFDRAGNTIYF
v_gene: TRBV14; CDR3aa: CASSQERQGANTEAFF
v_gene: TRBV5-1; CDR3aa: CASSLEGLPSTDTQYF
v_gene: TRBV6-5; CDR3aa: CASGLVSGNSPLHF
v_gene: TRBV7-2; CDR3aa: CASSFPTGKNIQYF
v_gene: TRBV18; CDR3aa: CASSEMDRLYGYTF
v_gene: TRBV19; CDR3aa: CASSIGSQNYGYTF
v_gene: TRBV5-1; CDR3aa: CASSLDRGEQFF
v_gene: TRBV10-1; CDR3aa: CASSEGSEKLFF
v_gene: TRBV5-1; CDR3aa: CASRGAQGDYGYTF
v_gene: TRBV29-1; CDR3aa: CSALGAGQETQYF
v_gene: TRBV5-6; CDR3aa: CASSLSLAGGSTDTQYF
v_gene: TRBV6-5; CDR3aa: CASSRLAFQWTQYF
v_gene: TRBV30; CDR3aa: CAWHRKAQDPQYF
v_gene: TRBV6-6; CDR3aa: CASSYAGVGSPLHF
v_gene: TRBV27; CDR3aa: CASSLDLGGRNEKLFF
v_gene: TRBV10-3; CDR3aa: CAISEGQSNQPQHF
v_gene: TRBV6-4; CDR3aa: CASHSPRQGTGELFF
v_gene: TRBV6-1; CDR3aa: CASSERGDRPPLDF
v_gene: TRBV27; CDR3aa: CASSLSLGLTEAFF
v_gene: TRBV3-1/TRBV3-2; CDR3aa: CASSQFASGGRGEQFF
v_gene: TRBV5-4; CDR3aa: CASSPPGLAGYEQFF
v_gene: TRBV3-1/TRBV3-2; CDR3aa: CASSQGSGGARVNEQFF
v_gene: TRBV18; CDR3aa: CASSPGQGANYEQYF
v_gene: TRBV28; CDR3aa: CASSTGSGYGYTF
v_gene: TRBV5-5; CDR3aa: CASERTSGSLEQYF
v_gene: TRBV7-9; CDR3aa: CASSPRQGVGNTIYF
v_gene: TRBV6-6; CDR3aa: CASSDRESSYEQYF
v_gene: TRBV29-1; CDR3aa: CSVEDLAPTYEQYF
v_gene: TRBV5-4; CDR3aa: CASSFGPGSGETQYF
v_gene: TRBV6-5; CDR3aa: CASSYFGQGERQYF
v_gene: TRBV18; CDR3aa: CASSPEAGDGTQYF
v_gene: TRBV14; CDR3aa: CASRQQHTGGAFF
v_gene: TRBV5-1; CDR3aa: CASSSLSGGRGDTQYF
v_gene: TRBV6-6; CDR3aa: CASSYRGQNNSPLHF
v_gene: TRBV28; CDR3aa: CASSRPTGGGNTIYF
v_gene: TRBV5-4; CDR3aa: CASSLALERSYEQYF
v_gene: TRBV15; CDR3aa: CATTEGQRTDTQYF
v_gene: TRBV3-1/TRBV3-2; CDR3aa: CASSPPPIHLGGSPLHF
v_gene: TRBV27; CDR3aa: CASSLGPGRGQPQHF